The 29 T cell receptor beta chains given below trace back to one sample, sequenced in a study of blood T cell repertoires in COVID-19. This table comes from immunoSEQ multiplex PCR, and its TCRdb copy is limited to in-frame clones, with some not included. The sample lists over 70,000 clones, 65% to 90% occurring once. Sequencing was performed on peripheral blood. These receptors originate from a man younger than 45 with COVID-19, enrolled during active disease.

This clone has just one count. This chain connects TRBV2 to TRBJ1-4; 7 nucleotides line up with TRBD1. V shed 8 bases and J 8 bases; nucleotides not matched to a gene: 11. The germline gives CDR1 SNHLY, CDR2 FYNNEI. The CDR3 runs to 14 residues. The CDR3, as DNA: TGTGCCAGCGGGGACAGTAGTGGGGACGAAAAACTGTTTTTT. Amino acid sequence: CASGDSSGDEKLFF.

This chain connects TRBV28 to TRBJ2-7; TRBD1 matches 7 bases. After removal of 6 bases from V and 1 base from J, the junction contained 9 bases not matched to a gene. CDR1 is MDHEN, CDR2 SYDVKM, per germline. The CDR3 is 15 residues long. This CDR3 is CASSDEQGISYEQYF. DNA for the CDR3: TGTGCCAGCAGCGACGAACAGGGGATTTCCTACGAGCAGTACTTC.

The chain joins TRBV7-8 to TRBJ2-2; TRBD1 matches 11 bases. This CDR3 region has 18 residues. Per the germline V gene, CDR1 is SGHVS and CDR2 is FQNEAQ. The J segment lost 7 bases and the V segment lost 5 bases, leaving 15 bases of the junction unmatched. CDR3 in amino acids: CASSQTPGQGAVGGELFF. CDR3 coding DNA: TGTGCCAGCAGCCAGACCCCCGGACAGGGGGCGGTTGGCGGGGAGCTGTTTTTT.

The gene calls are TRBV2 and TRBJ2-1; TRBD2 agrees at 11 bases. The CDR3 is 15 residues long. Germline CDR1 reads SNHLY; CDR2 reads FYNNEI. V lost 9 bases to trimming and J lost 4 bases; unmatched junction nucleotides: 8. CDR3 sequence (DNA): TGTGCCAGTAAGACCCTAGCGGGAGGATACAATGAGCAGTTCTTC. This sequence encodes CASKTLAGGYNEQFF. Supplemented by reference TRBV2 and TRBJ2-1, the full variable domain reads EPEVTQTPSHQVTQMGQEVILRCVPISNHLYFYWYRQILGQKVEFLVSFYNNEISEKSEIFDDQFSVERPDGSNFTLKIRSTKLEDSAMYFCASKTLAGGYNEQFFGPGTRLTVL.

This chain links TRBV6-1 with TRBJ1-2; possibly TRBD1 for D (6 bases). Germline V gene data show CDR1 as MNHNS and CDR2 as SASEGT. CDR3 length equals 14 residues. V was shortened by 1 base and J by 4 bases, with 10 bases between the two germline ends. The CDR3, as DNA: TGTGCCAGCAGTGAAGGGGGGCGCTTCTATGGCTACACCTTC. It codes for CASSEGGRFYGYTF.

The chain employs TRBV9 and TRBJ2-2; the D gene is possibly TRBD2 (6 bases). The CDR3 loop spans 16 amino acids. Germline V lookup: CDR1 SGDLS, CDR2 YYNGEE. Trimming stripped 4 bases from V and 2 bases from J, with 15 bases between. The CDR3 DNA follows: TGTGCCAGCAGCCCCCAGCCAGCGGGCAACACCGGGGAGCTGTTTTTT. As protein: CASSPQPAGNTGELFF.

The rearrangement links TRBV25-1 to TRBJ1-5, with TRBD1 matching over 10 bases. The J segment lost 7 bases and the V segment lost 2 bases, leaving 11 bases of the junction unmatched. The CDR3 is 17 amino acids. Germline CDR1 reads MGHDK; CDR2 reads SYGVNS. The CDR3 DNA reads as TGTGCCAGCAGTGAAAGTTTGGGACAGGGGATTGGGCAGCCCCAGCATTTT. Residues: CASSESLGQGIGQPQHF.

This clone was detected a few times. V gene TRBV28 combines with J gene TRBJ2-7; 12 bases align to TRBD2. CDR3 length: 16 amino acids. The germline CDR1 and CDR2 sequences are MDHEN and SYDVKM. Trimming at V came to 5 bases and at J to 5 bases, leaving 10 bases not matched to a gene. The DNA of the CDR3 is TGTGCCAGCAGTCACCTAGCGGGAGGGCCCGGGAACGAGCAGTACTTC. Its translation: CASSHLAGGPGNEQYF.

The CDR3 coding sequence is TGTGCCAGCATCCTAAACAAGGAGGGGACCCAGTACTTC. It translates to CASILNKEGTQYF. The chain links TRBV7-9 to TRBJ2-5; possibly TRBD2 for D (6 bases). The CDR3 spans 13 residues. The germline V and J ends were trimmed by 7 bases and 7 bases, with 16 bases remaining between them. The germline CDR1 and CDR2 sequences are SEHNR and FQNEAQ (reference sequence).

The V call is TRBV15, the J call TRBJ1-5; possible D gene TRBD1, 5 bases. Germline-derived CDR1 and CDR2 are LNHNV and YYDKDF (reference sequence). Trimming took 1 base from V and 1 from J, leaving 11 bases between them. CDR3 length: 16 residues. Here the CDR3 reads CATSRGGGASNQPQHF. In DNA, the CDR3 is TGTGCCACCAGCAGAGGGGGAGGGGCCAGCAATCAGCCCCAGCATTTT.

This clone was recorded a few times. This chain joins TRBV4-1 and TRBJ2-1, with D tentatively TRBD2 (5 bases). Per the germline V gene, CDR1 is MGHRA and CDR2 is YSYEKL. The CDR3 spans 17 residues. V lost 2 bases, J lost 5 bases, and 19 bases lay in between. CDR3 amino acids: CASSQQPPSNGNNEQFF. CDR3 nucleotides: TGCGCCAGCAGCCAACAACCTCCCAGCAACGGGAACAATGAGCAGTTCTTC.

This clone was picked up one time. The gene calls are TRBV19 and TRBJ2-1; no definite D call. Trimming pared 3 bases from V and 0 bases from J, leaving 12 bases between. Germline V lookup: CDR1 LNHDA, CDR2 SQIVND (reference sequence). CDR3 length equals 16 residues. CDR3 coding DNA: TGTGCCAGTAGTATTCCTAACGAAATCTCCTACAATGAGCAGTTCTTC. Translation gives CASSIPNEISYNEQFF.

The gene calls are TRBV19 and TRBJ2-1; 8 bases map to TRBD2. After removal of 5 bases from V and 6 bases from J, the junction contained 6 bases not matched to a gene. Germline V lookup: CDR1 LNHDA, CDR2 SQIVND (reference sequence). The CDR3 has 14 amino acids. The CDR3: CASSVTSAFNEQFF. In DNA, the CDR3 is TGTGCCAGTAGTGTGACTAGCGCGTTCAATGAGCAGTTCTTC.

The chain recombines TRBV11-2 with TRBJ1-2; 10 bases fit TRBD1. The J segment lost 7 bases and the V segment lost 1 base, leaving 3 bases of the junction unmatched. CDR1 and CDR2 (germline): SGHAT, FQNNGV. The CDR3 is 14 amino acids. The DNA of the CDR3 is TGTGCCAGCAGCTTAGGACAGGGGGCGGGTGGCTACACCTTC. The encoded protein is CASSLGQGAGGYTF.

The gene calls are TRBV3-1 (or the pseudogene TRBV3-2) and TRBJ2-1; D is possibly TRBD2 (5 bases). The CDR3 length is 13 residues. In germline, CDR1 is LGHDT, CDR2 YNNKEL (reference sequence). V was clipped by 3 bases and J by 7 bases, with 10 bases between them. The CDR3 DNA sequence: TGTGCCAGCAGCCAGGCCAGAGGGAATGAGCAGTTCTTC. Protein product: CASSQARGNEQFF.

The chain combines TRBV21-1 with TRBJ2-3; the D segment call TRBD1 is taken from the table without a DNA check. TRBV21-1 is shown as a pseudogene. The CDR3 sequence is 16 residues long. DNA for the CDR3: TGTGCCAGCCCCCCCAAACAGGGGGAGGGCACAGATACGCAGTATTTT. Translating it yields CASPPKQGEGTDTQYF.

CDR3 sequence: CARTPTSGWETQYF. The DNA for the CDR3 is TGTGCCAGAACCCCGACTAGCGGGTGGGAGACCCAGTACTTC. The J gene is TRBJ2-5, the V gene TRBV2; 10 bases are a match to TRBD2. The CDR3 is made up of 14 amino acids. V shed 9 bases, J shed 5 bases, and the junction held 9 bases outside the gene matches. The germline CDR1 and CDR2 sequences are SNHLY and FYNNEI.

This chain links TRBV28 with TRBJ1-1, with D unclear. Trimming cost V 8 bases and J 3 bases, with 10 bases left between them. CDR3 length: 12 residues. Per germline, CDR1 MDHEN and CDR2 SYDVKM. DNA of the CDR3: TGTGCCAGCCAAGAACGGGACACTGAAGCTTTCTTT. It yields the protein CASQERDTEAFF.

The chain employs TRBV7-3 and TRBJ1-1; possibly TRBD1 for D (6 bases). The CDR3 contains 13 residues. Germline V gene sequence: CDR1 SGHTA, CDR2 FQGTGA. V lost 5 bases, J lost 3 bases, and 10 bases lay in between. CDR3 in amino acids: CASSHGQYTEAFF. The CDR3 DNA follows: TGTGCCAGCAGCCATGGACAGTACACTGAAGCTTTCTTT.

The V call is TRBV5-6, the J call TRBJ2-2; 10 nucleotides line up with TRBD1. The CDR3 loop spans 17 amino acids. Trimming took 3 bases from V and 0 from J; bases not matched to a gene: 5. Per the germline V gene, CDR1 is SGHDT and CDR2 is YYEEEE. CDR3 sequence: CASSWRQGATNTGELFF. As DNA, the CDR3 is TGTGCCAGCAGCTGGAGACAGGGGGCGACGAACACCGGGGAGCTGTTTTTT.

This clone has only a few counts. The V and J genes are TRBV6-5 and TRBJ2-5, with D possibly matching TRBD1 (6 bases). Germline lookup yields CDR1 MNHEY and CDR2 SVGAGI. Deletions cut 7 bases from V and 5 bases from J, with 17 bases between. The CDR3 is made up of 14 amino acids. In DNA, the CDR3 is TGTGCCAGCAAAACAGGGTGGGTGCGGGAGACCCAGTACTTC. Translating it yields CASKTGWVRETQYF.

The chain uses TRBV2 and TRBJ2-1; 8 bases are a match to TRBD2. V lost 0 bases to trimming and J lost 5 bases; unmatched junction nucleotides: 6. Germline V CDR1 and CDR2: SNHLY, FYNNEI. The CDR3 sequence is 16 residues long. CDR3 bases: TGTGCCAGCAGTGAAGCATTTGGACTAGCAAACAATGAGCAGTTCTTC. Its protein product is CASSEAFGLANNEQFF.

The chain combines TRBV27 with TRBJ2-1; D possibly corresponds to TRBD2 (6 bases). This CDR3 comprises 14 residues. Germline values: CDR1 MNHEY, CDR2 SMNVEV (reference sequence). Trimming removed 3 bases at V and 4 bases at J, with 10 bases between. CDR3 amino acids: CASSLVGSYNEQFF. In nucleotides, the CDR3 is TGTGCCAGCAGTTTGGTCGGGAGTTACAATGAGCAGTTCTTC.

This rearrangement joins TRBV9 to TRBJ2-3; D may be TRBD2 (5 bases). The germline V gene has CDR1 SGDLS and CDR2 YYNGEE. The CDR3 loop spans 15 amino acids. V was shortened by 3 bases and J by 2 bases, with 13 bases between the two germline ends. Here the CDR3 reads CASSGEGTHTDTQYF. The CDR3, as DNA: TGTGCCAGCAGCGGAGAGGGAACCCACACAGATACGCAGTATTTT.

This chain uses TRBV15 with TRBJ2-5; TRBD2 matches at 9 bases. The CDR3 has 16 amino acids. The V gene end was trimmed by 4 bases and the J gene end by 5 bases; junction bases not matched to a gene: 11. The germline V gene encodes CDR1 LNHNV and CDR2 YYDKDF (reference sequence). The CDR3 reads CATSTPAGLARETQYF. The CDR3 DNA reads as TGTGCCACCAGCACCCCCGCGGGACTAGCTAGGGAGACCCAGTACTTC.

V gene TRBV27 combines with J gene TRBJ2-3, with 9 bases aligning to TRBD1. The junction had 9 bases not matched to a gene; V was cut back by 5 bases and J by 3 bases. The CDR3 is 16 residues long. Germline assignment: CDR1 MNHEY and CDR2 SMNVEV (reference sequence). CDR3 nucleotides: TGTGCCAGCAGTACCTGGGACAGGGTTAGGACAGATACGCAGTATTTT. It is translated as CASSTWDRVRTDTQYF.

The chain has TRBV28 and TRBJ1-2; no firm D call. Trimming stripped 6 bases from V and 4 bases from J, with 15 bases between. Germline V CDR1 and CDR2: MDHEN, SYDVKM. The CDR3 loop spans 14 amino acids. CDR3 sequence reads: CASSYQAMIYGYTF. DNA of the CDR3: TGTGCCAGCAGCTATCAGGCCATGATCTATGGCTACACCTTC.

This chain joins TRBV5-6 and TRBJ2-7, with D possibly TRBD1 on 5 matching bases. The germline V and J ends were trimmed by 4 bases and 6 bases, with 20 bases remaining between them. The CDR3 sequence is 15 residues long. CDR1 and CDR2 (germline): SGHDT, YYEEEE. DNA for the CDR3: TGTGCCAGCAGCCGACGGTTGGGGCCAACATCCGAGCAGTACTTC. It yields the protein CASSRRLGPTSEQYF.

The V gene is TRBV5-1, the J gene TRBJ2-1; TRBD2 matches at 7 bases. Germline values: CDR1 SGHRS, CDR2 YFSETQ. CDR3 length: 14 amino acids. V lost 0 bases, J lost 8 bases, and 5 bases stayed unmatched. This CDR3 is CASSLVGAGHEQFF. The CDR3 DNA follows: TGCGCCAGCAGCTTGGTTGGAGCGGGACATGAGCAGTTCTTC.